The next 31 T cell receptor beta chains were all read from a single sample in a study of blood T cell repertoires in COVID-19 (dated by TCRdb to the early 2020s). Libraries were prepared through the immunoSEQ multiplex PCR assay. TCRdb mirrors the immuneACCESS table, restricted to in-frame sequences. Some clones are absent from its copies; in checked studies, under half trace to an unresolved V gene, and the reason for the others is unknown. The sample table shows 250,000 or so clones, and around 88% are seen once. Together, the top ten hold under 2% of the sample. Sequencing was done on a sample of peripheral blood. These receptors were taken from a man aged 25-45 years with active or convalescent COVID-19.

This clone was seen only a few times. The chain joins TRBV9 to TRBJ1-6; tentatively, D is TRBD1 (5 bases). Between the trimmed V and J ends, which lost 2 bases and 9 bases, there was a span of 9 bases. The CDR3 consists of 13 residues. CDR1 is SGDLS and CDR2 is YYNGEE in the germline V gene. DNA of the CDR3: TGTGCCAGCAGCGTGGGGGGGGTTTCACCCCTCCACTTT. It specifies CASSVGGVSPLHF.

This clone was recorded a few times. The gene calls are TRBV30 and TRBJ1-1, with no clear D. Germline V lookup: CDR1 GTSNPN, CDR2 SVGIG (reference sequence). The V and J ends lost 4 bases and 3 bases respectively, with 15 bases between them. The CDR3 contains 14 residues. For the CDR3, the DNA is TGTGCCTGGAAATGGAGCGCCCCCTACACTGAAGCTTTCTTT. Its protein product is CAWKWSAPYTEAFF. Full variable domain (missing parts from reference TRBV30 and TRBJ1-1): SQTIHQWPATLVQPVGSPLSLECTVEGTSNPNLYWYRQAAGRGLQLLFYSVGIGQISSEVPQNLSASRPQDRQFILSSKKLLLSDSGFYLCAWKWSAPYTEAFFGQGTRLTVV.

Only a few counts were recorded for this clone. The chain couples TRBV12-5 to TRBJ1-4; 7 bases match TRBD1. This CDR3 spans 14 amino acids. Germline CDR1 LGHNT, CDR2 FRNRAP. V lost 10 bases, J lost 2 bases, and 7 bases stayed unmatched. CDR3: CATTGRPTNEKLFF. The CDR3, as DNA: TGTGCTACGACAGGGAGGCCGACTAATGAAAAACTGTTTTTT.

The rearrangement joins TRBV27 to TRBJ1-1; 7 nucleotides line up with TRBD1. Losses at the gene ends were 7 bases for V and 3 bases for J; bases not matched to a gene: 8. The CDR3 sequence is 14 residues long. Looked up from germline, CDR1 is MNHEY and CDR2 is SMNVEV (reference sequence). The CDR3: CASKGANGDTEAFF. CDR3 nucleotides: TGTGCCAGCAAGGGGGCTAATGGGGACACTGAAGCTTTCTTT.

The gene calls are TRBV6-5 and TRBJ1-2, with TRBD1 identical over 8 bases. The CDR3 totals 12 residues. Germline V gene sequence: CDR1 MNHEY, CDR2 SVGAGI. After removal of 6 bases from V and 7 bases from J, the junction contained 4 bases not matched to a gene. The CDR3 is CASRDRGGGYTF. CDR3 DNA sequence: TGTGCCAGCAGAGACAGGGGCGGTGGCTACACCTTC.

This clone showed up just once. This chain links TRBV30 with TRBJ2-1; D uncertain. This CDR3 has 13 residues. Between the trimmed V and J ends, which lost 6 bases and 5 bases, there was a span of 14 bases. Germline values: CDR1 GTSNPN, CDR2 SVGIG (reference sequence). Written as DNA, the CDR3 is TGTGCCTGCCGTTTCCCCGGTAACAATGAGCAGTTCTTC. Amino acid sequence: CACRFPGNNEQFF.

In its sample, this clone was seen once. This chain connects TRBV5-6 to TRBJ1-5; no firm D call. CDR1 SGHDT and CDR2 YYEEEE come from the germline V gene. Trimming shortened V by 1 base and J by 6 bases, and 14 bases separated the two germline ends. The CDR3 length is 15 residues. CDR3: CASSLREEAPQPQHF. The CDR3 DNA reads TGTGCCAGCAGCTTGCGGGAGGAGGCACCTCAGCCCCAGCATTTT.

The rearrangement uses TRBV12-3 or TRBV12-4 and TRBJ1-2; D ambiguous. The V end was cut by 3 bases, the J end by 5 bases, with 7 bases between. This CDR3 is 12 amino acids long. CDR3 nucleotides: TGTGCCAGCAGTTTCACGGGATATGGCTACACCTTC. Amino acids: CASSFTGYGYTF.

The CDR3 reads CASNLPTGGAGSSYEQYF. CDR3 DNA: TGTGCCAGCAACCTACCAACAGGGGGCGCGGGAAGTAGCTACGAGCAGTACTTC. The genes are TRBV6-4 and TRBJ2-7, with 9 bases fitting TRBD1. Looked up from germline, CDR1 is MRHNA and CDR2 is SNTAGT. The length of the CDR3 is 18 residues. Trimming removed 7 bases from V and 3 bases from J; junction bases left unmatched: 19.

The chain is built from TRBV7-8 and TRBJ2-1, with D possibly being TRBD1 (5 bases). The ends were cut back, 3 bases at V and 0 bases at J, with 15 bases in the middle. Looked up from germline, CDR1 is SGHVS and CDR2 is FQNEAQ. The CDR3 covers 17 residues. The CDR3 bases are TGTGCCAGCAGCTTCAGAAAGGGGTTAGGCTCCTACAATGAGCAGTTCTTC. This codes for CASSFRKGLGSYNEQFF.

The CDR3 loop reads CASKEEGGTDTQYF. DNA of the CDR3: TGCGCCAGCAAGGAGGAGGGAGGCACAGATACGCAGTATTTT. J is TRBJ2-3 and V is TRBV5-1; D perhaps matches TRBD2 (6 bases). Trimming cost V 6 bases and J 1 base, with 12 bases left between them. Germline lookup yields CDR1 SGHRS and CDR2 YFSETQ. This CDR3 comprises 14 residues.

V gene TRBV27 combines with J gene TRBJ1-1; the match to TRBD1 covers 8 bases. The CDR3 length is 14 residues. Germline assignment: CDR1 MNHEY and CDR2 SMNVEV (reference sequence). V shed 3 bases, J shed 4 bases, and the junction held 4 bases outside the gene matches. For the CDR3, the DNA is TGTGCCAGCAGTTTCGGGACAGGTTCCACTGAAGCTTTCTTT. Translation: CASSFGTGSTEAFF.

V usage is TRBV5-1 and J usage is TRBJ2-3; possibly TRBD2 for D (6 bases). This CDR3 is 18 amino acids long. Between the trimmed V and J ends, which lost 7 bases and 2 bases, there was a span of 26 bases. Germline CDR1 is SGHRS and CDR2 is YFSETQ. The CDR3 spells CASVGGGTPLLPTDTQYF. CDR3 sequence (DNA): TGCGCCAGCGTAGGTGGGGGGACCCCTCTACTACCCACAGATACGCAGTATTTT.

Regarding this clone: The junction differs from germline at one of its ends, possibly a read error. The chain employs TRBV6-1 and TRBJ2-7; the D gene is possibly TRBD1 (5 bases). The CDR3 covers 11 residues. CDR1 is MNHNS and CDR2 is SASEGT in the germline V gene. This CDR3 is CASSDTGVPHF. The CDR3, as DNA: TGTGCCAGCAGTGACACAGGAGTACCTCACTTC.

The V gene is TRBV29-1, the J gene TRBJ2-7, with 12 positions matching TRBD2. This CDR3 contains 14 residues. V trimming: 6 bases; J trimming: 5 bases; junction bases outside the gene matches: 8. Germline CDR1 reads SQVTM; CDR2 reads ANQGSEA. CDR3 sequence (DNA): TGCAGCGTCGGCGGACTAGCGGGGTGGGACGAGCAGTACTTC. As protein: CSVGGLAGWDEQYF.

The rearrangement uses TRBV5-1 and TRBJ1-3; D is perhaps TRBD1 (5 bases). V shed 2 bases and J shed 3 bases, with 12 bases lying between them. Germline CDR1 and CDR2: SGHRS and YFSETQ. The CDR3 covers 15 residues. The CDR3 DNA follows: TGCGCCAGCAGCTTCGAGTCCGGGGGTGGAAACACCATATATTTT. This gives the protein CASSFESGGGNTIYF. Looking up the rest from reference TRBV5-1 and TRBJ1-3 gives the full variable domain: KAGVTQTPRYLIKTRGQQVTLSCSPISGHRSVSWYQQTPGQGLQFLFEYFSETQRNKGNFPGRFSGRQFSNSRSEMNVSTLELGDSALYLCASSFESGGGNTIYFGEGSWLTVV.

V usage is TRBV5-4 and J usage is TRBJ1-2, with D perhaps TRBD1 (6 bases). Germline V gene sequence: CDR1 SGHNT, CDR2 YYREEE (reference sequence). The CDR3 totals 16 residues. Deletions cut 3 bases from V and 2 bases from J, with 17 bases between. CDR3 region: CASSSGHLIYNYGYTF. CDR3 bases: TGTGCCAGCAGCTCGGGACACCTGATCTACAACTATGGCTACACCTTC.

V usage is TRBV7-9 and J usage is TRBJ1-2; D remains ambiguous. Trimming took 6 bases from V and 2 from J, leaving 16 bases between them. The CDR3 totals 15 residues. In germline, CDR1 is SEHNR, CDR2 FQNEAQ (reference sequence). CDR3 loop: CASSNVPAANYGYTF. The CDR3 nucleotides read TGTGCCAGCAGTAATGTTCCGGCGGCCAACTATGGCTACACCTTC.

This chain uses TRBV24-1 with TRBJ2-3; possibly TRBD2 for D (7 bases). The V end lost 12 bases, the J end lost 4 bases, and 25 bases lay between the germline ends. The CDR3 has 16 amino acids. From germline, CDR1 is KGHDR and CDR2 SFDVKD. CDR3 DNA sequence: TGTGCCCCGCTTTTGGGGGGGCCAATGGTCCCAGATACGCAGTATTTT. It specifies CAPLLGGPMVPDTQYF.

This clone is a singleton in its sample. V and J are TRBV4-3 and TRBJ1-1, with D perhaps matching TRBD1 (5 bases). The CDR3 runs to 13 residues. V lost 0 bases, J lost 4 bases, and 6 bases lay in between. The germline gives CDR1 LGHNA, CDR2 YSLEER. The CDR3 nucleotides are TGCGCCAGCAGCCAAGAGGGGGGCACTGAAGCTTTCTTT. It codes for CASSQEGGTEAFF.

To note about this clone: The identical CDR3 is also encoded by other nucleotide sequences in the sample. The chain links TRBV6-5 to TRBJ1-2; 7 bases are a match to TRBD1. The CDR3 has 13 residues. The ends lost 4 bases at V and 3 bases at J; junction bases unmatched: 2. Germline V gene sequence: CDR1 MNHEY, CDR2 SVGAGI. CDR3: CASSLGGDYGYTF. Here the CDR3 DNA reads TGTGCCAGCAGTTTAGGGGGCGACTATGGCTACACCTTC.

The chain combines TRBV10-3 with TRBJ2-7; 10 bases are shared with TRBD1. V shed 6 bases, J shed 2 bases, and the junction held 4 bases outside the gene matches. In germline, CDR1 is ENHRY, CDR2 SYGVKD. CDR3 length: 14 amino acids. The CDR3 sequence: CAISEGQGAYEQYF. The CDR3 nucleotides read TGTGCCATCAGCGAAGGACAGGGGGCCTACGAGCAGTACTTC.

V gene TRBV27 combines with J gene TRBJ1-1; TRBD1 might be the D (6 bases). Germline-derived CDR1 and CDR2 are MNHEY and SMNVEV (reference sequence). Between the trimmed V and J ends, which lost 3 bases and 3 bases, there was a span of 11 bases. The CDR3 length is 14 residues. CDR3 sequence reads: CASSFQGLDTEAFF. DNA for the CDR3: TGTGCCAGCAGTTTTCAGGGGCTGGACACTGAAGCTTTCTTT.

V gene TRBV5-1 combines with J gene TRBJ2-3; D gene ambiguous. The germline V gene has CDR1 SGHRS and CDR2 YFSETQ. Trimming removed 4 bases from V and 3 bases from J, with 6 bases in between. This CDR3 is 12 amino acids long. This CDR3 reads CASSVQTDTQYF. The CDR3 DNA reads as TGCGCCAGCAGCGTACAGACAGATACGCAGTATTTT.

The V gene is TRBV27, the J gene TRBJ2-2; 8 bases line up with TRBD1. Germline V gene sequence: CDR1 MNHEY, CDR2 SMNVEV (reference sequence). The CDR3 is 14 amino acids. Trimming cost V 3 bases and J 5 bases; bases outside gene matches: 2. The CDR3 loop is CASSLNRGTGELFF. In nucleotides, the CDR3 is TGTGCCAGCAGTTTGAACAGGGGGACCGGGGAGCTGTTTTTT.

The rearrangement joins TRBV11-2 to TRBJ2-7; possibly TRBD1 for D (6 bases). The CDR3 consists of 12 residues. The germline V and J ends were trimmed by 5 bases and 4 bases, with 9 bases remaining between them. CDR1 and CDR2 (germline): SGHAT, FQNNGV. CDR3: CASSTQGYEQYF. The CDR3 DNA follows: TGTGCCAGCAGCACACAGGGTTACGAGCAGTACTTC.

This sequence joins TRBV7-9 and TRBJ2-7; maybe TRBD1 (6 bases). Germline CDR1 and CDR2: SEHNR and FQNEAQ (reference sequence). With 5 bases removed from V and 0 bases from J, the gap between germline ends came to 11 bases. The CDR3 covers 14 residues. The CDR3 DNA reads TGTGCCAGCAGCCCCGGGACAAACTCCTACGAGCAGTACTTC. It specifies CASSPGTNSYEQYF.

The genes are TRBV7-8 and TRBJ2-4; D is possibly TRBD1 (7 bases). The CDR3 runs 15 residues. The germline V gene encodes CDR1 SGHVS and CDR2 FQNEAQ. Deletions cut 2 bases from V and 6 bases from J, with 14 bases between. The CDR3 nucleotides are TGTGCCAGCAGCTTAAAGGGGGCCGGGAGAAACATTCAGTACTTC. This codes for CASSLKGAGRNIQYF.

This chain links TRBV7-8 with TRBJ2-2; 8 positions match TRBD1. This CDR3 has 19 amino acids. CDR1 SGHVS and CDR2 FQNEAQ come from the germline V gene. V was clipped by 5 bases and J by 1 base; unmatched bases: 15. As DNA, the CDR3 is TGTGCCAGCAGCCTCAAGGTTACGTTTGGGACAGGGAACACCGGGGAGCTGTTTTTT. Its protein product is CASSLKVTFGTGNTGELFF.

The chain links TRBV2 to TRBJ1-6; TRBD1 is a possible D gene (6 bases). The V end was cut by 7 bases, the J end by 9 bases, with 25 bases between. The CDR3 consists of 17 residues. Per germline, CDR1 SNHLY and CDR2 FYNNEI. The CDR3 region is CASTSSLQGLIGSPLHF. CDR3 DNA sequence: TGTGCCAGCACCTCGAGTTTACAGGGATTAATCGGTTCACCCCTCCACTTT.

In its sample, this clone was seen once. V and J are TRBV20-1 and TRBJ2-1; D is ambiguous. Trimming removed 5 bases from V and 1 base from J, with 3 bases in between. Per the germline V gene, CDR1 is DFQATT and CDR2 is SNEGSKA (reference sequence). CDR3 size: 11 residues. CDR3 region: CSAPSYNEQFF. As DNA, the CDR3 is TGCAGTGCTCCATCCTACAATGAGCAGTTCTTC.